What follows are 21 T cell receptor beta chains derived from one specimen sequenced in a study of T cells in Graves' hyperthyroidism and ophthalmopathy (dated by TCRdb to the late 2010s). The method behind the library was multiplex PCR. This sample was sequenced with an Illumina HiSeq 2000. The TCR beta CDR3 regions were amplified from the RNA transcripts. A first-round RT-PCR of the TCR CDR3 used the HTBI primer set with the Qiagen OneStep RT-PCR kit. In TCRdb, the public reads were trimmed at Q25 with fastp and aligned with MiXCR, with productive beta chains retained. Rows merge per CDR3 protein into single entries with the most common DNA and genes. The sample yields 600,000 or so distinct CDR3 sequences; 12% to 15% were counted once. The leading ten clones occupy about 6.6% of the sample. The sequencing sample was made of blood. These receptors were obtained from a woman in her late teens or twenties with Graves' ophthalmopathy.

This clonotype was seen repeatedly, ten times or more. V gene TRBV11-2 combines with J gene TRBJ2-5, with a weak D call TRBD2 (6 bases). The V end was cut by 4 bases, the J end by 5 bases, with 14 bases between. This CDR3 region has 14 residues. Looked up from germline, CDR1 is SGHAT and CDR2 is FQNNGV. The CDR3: CASSWGFGSETQYF. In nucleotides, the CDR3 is TGTGCCAGCAGCTGGGGCTTCGGGAGCGAGACCCAGTACTTC.

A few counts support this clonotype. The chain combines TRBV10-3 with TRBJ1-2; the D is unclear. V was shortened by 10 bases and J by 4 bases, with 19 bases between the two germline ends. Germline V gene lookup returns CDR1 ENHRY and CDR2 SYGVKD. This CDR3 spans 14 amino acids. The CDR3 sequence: CATHPGEVTYGYTF. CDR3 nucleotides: TGTGCCACCCACCCCGGGGAGGTAACCTATGGCTACACCTTC.

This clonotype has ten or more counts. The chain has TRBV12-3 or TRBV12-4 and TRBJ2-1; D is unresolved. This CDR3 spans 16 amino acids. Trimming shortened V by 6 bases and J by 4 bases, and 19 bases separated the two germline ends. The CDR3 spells CASSPHTANPYNEQFF. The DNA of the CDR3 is TGTGCCAGCAGCCCTCACACAGCGAATCCTTACAATGAGCAGTTCTTC.

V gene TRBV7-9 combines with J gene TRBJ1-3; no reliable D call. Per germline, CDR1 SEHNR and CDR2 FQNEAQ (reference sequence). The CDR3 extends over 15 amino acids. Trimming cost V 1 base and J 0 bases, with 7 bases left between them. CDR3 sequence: CASSLDAYSGNTIYF. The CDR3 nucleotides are TGTGCCAGCAGCTTAGATGCGTACTCTGGAAACACCATATATTTT.

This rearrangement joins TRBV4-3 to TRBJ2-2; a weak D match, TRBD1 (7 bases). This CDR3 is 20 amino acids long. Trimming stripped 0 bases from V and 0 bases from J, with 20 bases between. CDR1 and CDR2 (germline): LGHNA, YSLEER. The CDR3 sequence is CASSQEGTHGGQTNTGELFF. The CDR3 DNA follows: TGCGCCAGCAGCCAAGAGGGGACCCACGGGGGACAGACGAACACCGGGGAGCTGTTTTTT.

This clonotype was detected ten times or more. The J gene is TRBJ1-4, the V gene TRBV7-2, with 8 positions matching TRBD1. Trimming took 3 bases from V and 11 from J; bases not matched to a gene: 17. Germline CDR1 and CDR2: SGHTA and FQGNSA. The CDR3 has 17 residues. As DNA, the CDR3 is TGTGCCAGCAGCTTGCTACACGCCACGGGACAGGTCGTGAAACTGTTTTTT. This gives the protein CASSLLHATGQVVKLFF.

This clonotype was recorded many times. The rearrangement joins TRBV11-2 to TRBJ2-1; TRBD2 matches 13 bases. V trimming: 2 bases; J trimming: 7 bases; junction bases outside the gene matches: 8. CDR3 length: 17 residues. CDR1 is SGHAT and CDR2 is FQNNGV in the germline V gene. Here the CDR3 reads CASSLNLLAGGANEQFF. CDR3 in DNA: TGTGCCAGCAGCTTAAATTTACTAGCGGGAGGGGCAAATGAGCAGTTCTTC. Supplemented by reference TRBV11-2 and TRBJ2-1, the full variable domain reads EAGVAQSPRYKIIEKRQSVAFWCNPISGHATLYWYQQILGQGPKLLIQFQNNGVVDDSQLPKDRFSAERLKGVDSTLKIQPAKLEDSAVYLCASSLNLLAGGANEQFFGPGTRLTVL.

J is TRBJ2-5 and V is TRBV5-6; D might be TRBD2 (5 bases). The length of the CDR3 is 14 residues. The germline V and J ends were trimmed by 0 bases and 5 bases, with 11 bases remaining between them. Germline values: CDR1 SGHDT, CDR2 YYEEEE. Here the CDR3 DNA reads TGTGCCAGCAGCTTGGAGTGGAGGTCGGAGACCCAGTACTTC. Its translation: CASSLEWRSETQYF.

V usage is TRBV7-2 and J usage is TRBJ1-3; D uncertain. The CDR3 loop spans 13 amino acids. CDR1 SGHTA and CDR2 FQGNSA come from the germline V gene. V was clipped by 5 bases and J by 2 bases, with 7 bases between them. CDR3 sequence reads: CASSIGTGNTIYF. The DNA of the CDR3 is TGTGCCAGCAGCATAGGAACTGGAAACACCATATATTTT. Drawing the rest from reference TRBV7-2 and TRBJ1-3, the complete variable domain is GAGVSQSPSNKVTEKGKDVELRCDPISGHTALYWYRQSLGQGLEFLIYFQGNSAPDKSGLPSDRFSAERTGGSVSTLTIQRTQQEDSAVYLCASSIGTGNTIYFGEGSWLTVV.

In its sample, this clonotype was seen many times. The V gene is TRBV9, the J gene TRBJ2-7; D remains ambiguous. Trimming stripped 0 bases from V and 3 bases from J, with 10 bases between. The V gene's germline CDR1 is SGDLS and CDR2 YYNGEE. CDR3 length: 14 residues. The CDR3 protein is CASSVDNQIYEQYF. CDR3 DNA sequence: TGTGCCAGCAGCGTAGATAACCAAATCTACGAGCAGTACTTC.

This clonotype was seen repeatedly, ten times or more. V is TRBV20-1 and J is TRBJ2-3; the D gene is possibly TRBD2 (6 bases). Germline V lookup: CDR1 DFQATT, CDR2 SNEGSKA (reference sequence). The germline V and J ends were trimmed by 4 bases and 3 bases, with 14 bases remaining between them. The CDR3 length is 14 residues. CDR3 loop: CSAIRGGRTDTQYF. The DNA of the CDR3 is TGCAGTGCTATAAGGGGAGGACGGACAGATACGCAGTATTTT.

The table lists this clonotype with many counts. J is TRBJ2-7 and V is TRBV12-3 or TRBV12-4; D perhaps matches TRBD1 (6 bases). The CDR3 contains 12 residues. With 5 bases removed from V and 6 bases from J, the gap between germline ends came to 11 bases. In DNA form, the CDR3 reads TGTGCCAGCAGTCCCGTAGGGGGCGAGCAGTACTTC. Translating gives CASSPVGGEQYF.

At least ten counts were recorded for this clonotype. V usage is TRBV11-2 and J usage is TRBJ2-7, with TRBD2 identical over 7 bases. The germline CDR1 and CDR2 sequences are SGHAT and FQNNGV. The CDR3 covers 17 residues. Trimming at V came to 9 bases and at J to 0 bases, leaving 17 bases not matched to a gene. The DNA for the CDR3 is TGTGCCAGTCGGAGACAGATTACGGGCGGGAGCTCCTACGAGCAGTACTTC. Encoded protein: CASRRQITGGSSYEQYF.

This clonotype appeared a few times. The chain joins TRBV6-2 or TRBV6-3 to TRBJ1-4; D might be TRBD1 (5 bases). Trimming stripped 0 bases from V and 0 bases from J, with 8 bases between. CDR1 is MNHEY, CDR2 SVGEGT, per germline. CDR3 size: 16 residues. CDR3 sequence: CASSYSMGATNEKLFF. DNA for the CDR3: TGTGCCAGCAGTTACTCGATGGGGGCAACTAATGAAAAACTGTTTTTT.

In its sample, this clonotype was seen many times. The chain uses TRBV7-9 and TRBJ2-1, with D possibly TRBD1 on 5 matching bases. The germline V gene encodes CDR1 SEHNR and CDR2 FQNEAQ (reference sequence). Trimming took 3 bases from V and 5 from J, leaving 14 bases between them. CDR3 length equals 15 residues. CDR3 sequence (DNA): TGTGCCAGCAGCTTGTGGCCACAGGAAAACAATGAGCAGTTCTTC. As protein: CASSLWPQENNEQFF.

The CDR3 nucleotides are TGTGCCAGCAGCTTAGGGTCCCTAGCGGGGGCAGATACGCAGTATTTT. It yields the protein CASSLGSLAGADTQYF. V and J are TRBV11-2 and TRBJ2-3; TRBD2 agrees at 10 bases. This CDR3 is built from 16 residues. Germline V gene lookup returns CDR1 SGHAT and CDR2 FQNNGV. Germline trimming cut 1 base from V and 4 bases from J; bases unmatched to any gene: 5.

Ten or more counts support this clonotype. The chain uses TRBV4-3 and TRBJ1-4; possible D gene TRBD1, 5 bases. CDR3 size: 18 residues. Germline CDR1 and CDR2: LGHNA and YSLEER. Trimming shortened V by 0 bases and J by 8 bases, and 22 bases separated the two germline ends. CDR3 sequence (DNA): TGCGCCAGCAGCCAAGATGGTCCTCCAGGGTTATCCGGGGAAAAACTGTTTTTT. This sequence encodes CASSQDGPPGLSGEKLFF.

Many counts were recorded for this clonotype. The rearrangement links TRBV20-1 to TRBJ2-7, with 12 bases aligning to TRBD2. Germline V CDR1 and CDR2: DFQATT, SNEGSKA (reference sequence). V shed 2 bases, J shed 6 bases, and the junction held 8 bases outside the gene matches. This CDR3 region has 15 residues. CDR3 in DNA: TGCAGTGCTAGACGACTAGCGGGAGATCAGGGCGAGCAGTACTTC. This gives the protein CSARRLAGDQGEQYF.

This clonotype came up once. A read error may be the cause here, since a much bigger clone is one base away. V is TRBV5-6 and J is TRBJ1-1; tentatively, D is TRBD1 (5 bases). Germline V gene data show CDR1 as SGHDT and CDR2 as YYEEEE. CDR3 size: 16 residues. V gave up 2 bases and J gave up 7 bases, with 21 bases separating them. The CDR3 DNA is TGTGCCAGCAGCTTATGGATAGGGGACGGGACCATTGAAGCTTTCTTT. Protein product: CASSLWIGDGTIEAFF.

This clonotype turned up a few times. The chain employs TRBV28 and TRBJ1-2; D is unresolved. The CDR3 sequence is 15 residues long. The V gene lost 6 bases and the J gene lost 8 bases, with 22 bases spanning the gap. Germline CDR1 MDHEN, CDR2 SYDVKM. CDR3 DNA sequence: TGTGCCAGCAGCCCCATAGAGCGGGCATCGGGAGGCTACACCTTC. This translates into CASSPIERASGGYTF.

The CDR3 reads CASAEQDHQPQHF. Written as DNA, the CDR3 is TGTGCTAGCGCGGAGCAGGATCATCAGCCCCAGCATTTT. The chain employs TRBV12-5 and TRBJ1-5; D is uncertain. This CDR3 contains 13 residues. Germline-derived CDR1 and CDR2 are LGHNT and FRNRAP. Trimming stripped 9 bases from V and 5 bases from J, with 14 bases between.